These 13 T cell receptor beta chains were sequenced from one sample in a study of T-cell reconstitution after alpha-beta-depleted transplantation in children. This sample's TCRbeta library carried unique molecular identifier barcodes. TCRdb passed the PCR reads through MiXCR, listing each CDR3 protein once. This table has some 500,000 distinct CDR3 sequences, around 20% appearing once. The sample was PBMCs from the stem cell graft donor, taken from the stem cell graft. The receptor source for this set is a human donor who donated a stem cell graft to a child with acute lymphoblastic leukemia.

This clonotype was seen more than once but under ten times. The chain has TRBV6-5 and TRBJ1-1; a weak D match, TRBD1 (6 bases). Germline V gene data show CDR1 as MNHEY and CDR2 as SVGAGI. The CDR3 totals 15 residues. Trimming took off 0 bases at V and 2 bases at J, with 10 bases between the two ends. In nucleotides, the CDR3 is TGTGCCAGCAGTTACTCGATGGGACAAAACACTGAAGCTTTCTTT. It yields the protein CASSYSMGQNTEAFF.

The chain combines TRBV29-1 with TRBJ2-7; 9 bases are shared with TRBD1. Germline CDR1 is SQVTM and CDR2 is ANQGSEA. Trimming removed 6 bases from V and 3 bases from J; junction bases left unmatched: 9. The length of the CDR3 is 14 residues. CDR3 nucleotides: TGCAGCGTATGCCCCCGGGACAGGGTCTACGAGCAGTACTTC. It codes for CSVCPRDRVYEQYF.

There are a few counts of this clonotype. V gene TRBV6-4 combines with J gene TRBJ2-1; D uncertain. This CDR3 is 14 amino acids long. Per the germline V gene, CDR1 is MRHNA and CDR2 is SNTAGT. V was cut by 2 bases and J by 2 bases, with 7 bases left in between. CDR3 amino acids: CASSDGDTYNEQFF. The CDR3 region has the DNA TGTGCCAGCAGTGACGGGGATACCTACAATGAGCAGTTCTTC.

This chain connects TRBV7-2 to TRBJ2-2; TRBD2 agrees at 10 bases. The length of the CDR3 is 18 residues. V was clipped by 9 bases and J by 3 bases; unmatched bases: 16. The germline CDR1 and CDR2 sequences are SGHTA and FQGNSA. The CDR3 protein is CASSGASGRAHDTGELFF. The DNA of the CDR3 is TGTGCCAGTTCCGGGGCGAGCGGGAGGGCCCACGACACCGGGGAGCTGTTTTTT.

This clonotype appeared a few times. The DNA for the CDR3 is TGTGGTAGGAAACGGGACAGGGGAAACTATGGCTACACCTTC. Translation: CGRKRDRGNYGYTF. The rearrangement links TRBV2 to TRBJ1-2; the match to TRBD1 covers 10 bases. Germline CDR1 reads SNHLY; CDR2 reads FYNNEI. CDR3 length: 14 amino acids.

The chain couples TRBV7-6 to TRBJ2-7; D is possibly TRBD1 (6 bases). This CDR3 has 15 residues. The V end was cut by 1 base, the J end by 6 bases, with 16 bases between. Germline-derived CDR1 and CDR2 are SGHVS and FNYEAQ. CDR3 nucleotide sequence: TGTGCCAGCAGCTTAGAAACAGGGTATCTGAGCGAGCAGTACTTC. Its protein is CASSLETGYLSEQYF.

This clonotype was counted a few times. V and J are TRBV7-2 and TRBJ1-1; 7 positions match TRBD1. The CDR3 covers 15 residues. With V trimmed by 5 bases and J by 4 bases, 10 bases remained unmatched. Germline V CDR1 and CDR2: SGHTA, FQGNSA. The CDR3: CASSKRQGLGTEAFF. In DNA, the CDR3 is TGTGCCAGCAGCAAACGACAGGGTTTGGGCACTGAAGCTTTCTTT.

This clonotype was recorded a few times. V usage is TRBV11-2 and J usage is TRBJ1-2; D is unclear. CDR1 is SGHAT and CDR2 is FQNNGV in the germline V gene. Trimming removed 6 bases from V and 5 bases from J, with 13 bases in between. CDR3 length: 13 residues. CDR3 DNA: TGTGCCAGCAGTTCAGACCCAGGATATGGCTACACCTTC. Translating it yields CASSSDPGYGYTF.

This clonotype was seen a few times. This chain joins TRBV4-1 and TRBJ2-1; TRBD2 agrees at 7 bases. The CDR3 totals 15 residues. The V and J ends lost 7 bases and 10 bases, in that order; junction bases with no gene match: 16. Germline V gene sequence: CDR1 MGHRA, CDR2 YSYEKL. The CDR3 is CASTAPGGRAEEQFF. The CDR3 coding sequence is TGCGCCAGCACCGCACCGGGCGGGAGAGCTGAAGAGCAGTTCTTC.

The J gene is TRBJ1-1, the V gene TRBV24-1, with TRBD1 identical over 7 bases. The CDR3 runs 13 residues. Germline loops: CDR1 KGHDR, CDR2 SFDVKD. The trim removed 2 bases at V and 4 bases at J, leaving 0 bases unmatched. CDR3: CATSDSGGTEAFF. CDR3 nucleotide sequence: TGTGCCACCAGTGATTCAGGGGGCACTGAAGCTTTCTTT.

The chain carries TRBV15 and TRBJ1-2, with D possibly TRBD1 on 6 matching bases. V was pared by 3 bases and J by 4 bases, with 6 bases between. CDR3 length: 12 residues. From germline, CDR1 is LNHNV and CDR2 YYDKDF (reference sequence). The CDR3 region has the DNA TGTGCCACCAGCAGGGACAGCTATGGCTACACCTTC. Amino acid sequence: CATSRDSYGYTF.

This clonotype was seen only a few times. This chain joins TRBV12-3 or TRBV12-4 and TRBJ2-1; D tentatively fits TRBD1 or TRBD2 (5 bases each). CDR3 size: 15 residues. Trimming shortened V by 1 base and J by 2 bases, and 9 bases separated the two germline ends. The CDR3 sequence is CASSLVQGAYNEQFF. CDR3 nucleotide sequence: TGTGCCAGCAGTTTAGTCCAGGGAGCCTACAATGAGCAGTTCTTC.

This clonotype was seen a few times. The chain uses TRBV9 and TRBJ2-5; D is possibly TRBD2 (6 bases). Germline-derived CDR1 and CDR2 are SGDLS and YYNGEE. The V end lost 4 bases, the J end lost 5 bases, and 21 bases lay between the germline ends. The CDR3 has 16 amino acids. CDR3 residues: CASSFRGATGGETQYF. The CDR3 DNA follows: TGTGCCAGCAGCTTCCGCGGGGCCACCGGAGGGGAGACCCAGTACTTC.